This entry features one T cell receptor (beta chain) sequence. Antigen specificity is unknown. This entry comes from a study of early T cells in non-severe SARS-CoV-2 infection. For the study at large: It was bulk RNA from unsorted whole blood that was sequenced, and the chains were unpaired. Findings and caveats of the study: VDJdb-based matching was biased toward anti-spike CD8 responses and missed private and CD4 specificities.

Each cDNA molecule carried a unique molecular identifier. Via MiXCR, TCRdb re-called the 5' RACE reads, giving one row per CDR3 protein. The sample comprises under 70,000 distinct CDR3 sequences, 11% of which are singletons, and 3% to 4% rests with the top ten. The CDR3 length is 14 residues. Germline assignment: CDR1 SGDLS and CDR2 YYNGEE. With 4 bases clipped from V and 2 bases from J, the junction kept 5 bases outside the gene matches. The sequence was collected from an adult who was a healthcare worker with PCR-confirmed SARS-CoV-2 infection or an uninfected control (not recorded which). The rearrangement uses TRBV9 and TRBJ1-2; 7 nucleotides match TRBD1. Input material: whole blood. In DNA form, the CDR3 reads TGTGCCAGCAGCCGTGTGACAGGGAACTATGGCTACACCTTC. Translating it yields CASSRVTGNYGYTF.